These T cell receptor beta chains were read from a single sample in a study of cytomegalovirus exposure and HLA in healthy donors. TCRdb's table, derived via immunoSEQ multiplex PCR, lists solely in-frame clones and lacks some. Here the sample spans tens of thousands of clones, approximately 80% being singletons. The sequenced material came from PBMCs. Source of these receptors: a human donor in good health. Each CDR3 is given with its conserved first and last residue. The D gene is left open where the match is weak. Expanded clones get a size class; other rows say once, few or many, or leave the size out.

18 | NA | TRBJ2-7 | NA | TRBV19 | TGTGCCAGTAGTATTTCTTTCTTCTCGGGGAGGAGTACCTACGAGCAGTACTTC | CASSISFFSGRSTYEQYF
16 | TRBD1 | TRBJ1-6 | NA | TRBV27 | TGTGCCAGCAGTGCGTTCAGGGGGCTTATGAATTCACCCCTCCACTTT | CASSAFRGLMNSPLHF
15 | TRBD1 | TRBJ2-1 | NA | TRBV14 | TGTGCCAGCAGCGGTCTAGGGGGCCTATACAATGAGCAGTTCTTC | CASSGLGGLYNEQFF
18 | TRBD2 | TRBJ2-1 | NA | TRBV7-9 | TGTGCCAGCAGCTTAACCGCCCCCCCGACTAGCGGGGGGCCTGGGGATTTCTTC | CASSLTAPPTSGGPGDFF
13 | NA | TRBJ1-1 | once | TRBV11-2 | TGTGCCAGCAGCTTAGATTATGGGGGGATGGCTTTCTTT | CASSLDYGGMAFF
13 | TRBD1 | TRBJ2-7 | NA | TRBV7-9 | TGTTCCAGCAGCATAGACAGGGGTGGCGAGCAGTACTTC | CSSSIDRGGEQYF
14 | NA | TRBJ2-3 | NA | TRBV28 | TGTGCCAGCTTAAGGGGGGGTGGTGGGGGTACGCAGTATTTT | CASLRGGGGGTQYF
13 | TRBD2 | TRBJ2-2 | few | TRBV6-5 | TGTGCCAGTCAGCGGGGGAACACCGGGGAGCTGTTTTTT | CASQRGNTGELFF
11 | NA | TRBJ2-7 | NA | TRBV23-1 | TGCGCCAGCAGCCTAGGATTGGAGCAGTACTTC | CASSLGLEQYF
11 | NA | TRBJ2-1 | once | TRBV7-9 | TGTGCCAGCCAGGAATACAATGAGCAGTTCTTC | CASQEYNEQFF
14 | NA | TRBJ2-7 | NA | TRBV7-9 | TGTGCCAGCAGCTTATCCTCCGGGAAGCACGAGCAGTACTTC | CASSLSSGKHEQYF
15 | NA | TRBJ2-1 | NA | TRBV27 | TGTGCCAGCAGTTCCCAGGGATTTACTACGAATGAGCAGTTCTTC | CASSSQGFTTNEQFF
16 | NA | TRBJ2-2 | NA | TRBV7-3 | TGTGCCAGCAGCTTAAACGGTGGCACACAGACCGGGGAGCTGTTTTTT | CASSLNGGTQTGELFF
15 | TRBD1 | TRBJ1-2 | NA | TRBV5-1 | TGCGCCAGCAGCTTCGGGACAGGAGCTAACTATGGCTACACCTTC | CASSFGTGANYGYTF
12 | NA | TRBJ1-5 | once | TRBV28 | TGTGCCATCGACACAGAGCGGAGACCCCAGCATTTT | CAIDTERRPQHF
13 | NA | TRBJ2-3 | few | TRBV29-1 | TGCAGCGTTGGTGGCGGGATGGCAGATACGCAGTATTTT | CSVGGGMADTQYF
17 | NA | TRBJ2-3 | NA | TRBV14 | TGTGCCAGCAGCTCTGCCCCGACAGGTGGAGGCACAGATACGCAGTATTTT | CASSSAPTGGGTDTQYF
15 | TRBD2 | TRBJ2-5 | NA | TRBV5-1 | TGCGCCAGCAGCTGGCGGGGGGGGCCCCAAGAGACCCAGTACTTC | CASSWRGGPQETQYF
14 | NA | TRBJ1-1 | NA | TRBV29-1 | TGCAGCGGATGGACAGAGCCCGAGAACACTGAAGCTTTCTTT | CSGWTEPENTEAFF
15 | NA | TRBJ1-4 | NA | TRBV5-4 | TGTGCCAGCAGCTTGACTGAGAGGGGGAGTCGGAAACTGTTTTTT | CASSLTERGSRKLFF
14 | NA | TRBJ2-3 | NA | TRBV15 | TGTGCCACCAGCAGAGGTGAATTCGGAGATACGCAGTATTTT | CATSRGEFGDTQYF
14 | NA | TRBJ1-1 | few | TRBV11-1 | TGTGCCAGCAGCTTAAGTCGGTTGAACACTGAAGCTTTCTTT | CASSLSRLNTEAFF
10 | NA | TRBJ2-7 | NA | TRBV20-1 | TGCAGTGCTCAAAACTACGAGCAGTACTTC | CSAQNYEQYF
16 | NA | TRBJ2-1 | NA | TRBV2 | TGTGCCAGCAGAGCCGATAGGAGCTCGGGAGCAAATGAGCAGTTCTTC | CASRADRSSGANEQFF
17 | TRBD2 | TRBJ2-5 | NA | TRBV18 | TGTGCCAGCTCACCGCCGGGACTAGAGGGCCCAGAAGAGACCCAGTACTTC | CASSPPGLEGPEETQYF
13 | NA | TRBJ2-1 | NA | TRBV29-1 | TGCAGCGTTGTGGCAAGGGAGGACGATGAGCAGTTCTTC | CSVVAREDDEQFF
16 | NA | TRBJ2-7 | NA | TRBV11-3 | TGTGCCAGCAGCTCCAGTGAAGGGGGGGTTTCTAAAGAGCAGTACTTC | CASSSSEGGVSKEQYF
14 | NA | TRBJ2-7 | NA | TRBV6-1 | TGTGCCAGCAGTGAAAGGACAGATTTATACGAGCAGTACTTC | CASSERTDLYEQYF
15 | TRBD1 | TRBJ1-2 | NA | TRBV7-8 | TGTGCCAGCGAGACTCCGACAGGGCTTGGATATGGCTACACCTTC | CASETPTGLGYGYTF
14 | NA | TRBJ2-5 | NA | TRBV5-8 | TGTGCCAGCAGCCGACAGGTCGCGGAAGAGACCCAGTACTTC | CASSRQVAEETQYF
17 | TRBD2 | TRBJ2-4 | few | TRBV25-1 | TGTGCCAGCAGTGAGACTAGCGGGGGGTTAGTCAAAAACATTCAGTACTTC | CASSETSGGLVKNIQYF
17 | NA | TRBJ2-1 | NA | TRBV11-2 | TGTGCCAGCAGCTTAGTCGGGGGTGCAGGGGGTTTAGGTGAGCAGTTCTTC | CASSLVGGAGGLGEQFF
16 | TRBD1 | TRBJ1-5 | NA | TRBV5-1 | TGCGCCAGCAGCTGCGACCTCGACAGGGACAATCAGCCCCAGCATTTT | CASSCDLDRDNQPQHF
17 | TRBD2 | TRBJ2-3 | NA | TRBV5-1 | TGCGCCAGCAGCTTGGGGTCTAGCGGGGATTACACAGATACGCAGTATTTT | CASSLGSSGDYTDTQYF
14 | NA | TRBJ1-4 | NA | TRBV7-8 | TGTGCCAGCAGCCCGCCAGGGGAGGGTGAAAAACTGTTTTTT | CASSPPGEGEKLFF
15 | NA | TRBJ1-2 | NA | TRBV4-3 | TGCGCCAGCAGCCACCTCCCGGGGGATAACTATGGCTACACCTTC | CASSHLPGDNYGYTF
15 | NA | TRBJ1-6 | NA | TRBV7-9 | TGTGCCAGCAGCTTAGTCGGGGGAAGAGATTCACCCCTCCACTTT | CASSLVGGRDSPLHF
16 | NA | TRBJ2-5 | few | TRBV7-2 | TGTGCCAGCAGCCTACGGGTCGGACAGCTACAAGAGACCCAGTACTTC | CASSLRVGQLQETQYF
18 | TRBD2 | TRBJ2-7 | NA | TRBV5-1 | TGCGCCAGCAGTATTAGGGCCCAACGTTCGGGAGGGCCGGACGAGCAGTACTTC | CASSIRAQRSGGPDEQYF
13 | NA | TRBJ1-1 | NA | TRBV14 | TGTGCCAGCAGCCGTACAGGAAACACTGAAGCTTTCTTT | CASSRTGNTEAFF
14 | NA | TRBJ2-2 | few | TRBV11-3 | TGTGCCAGCAGCTTGGCAGGAGGGACCGGGGAGCTGTTTTTT | CASSLAGGTGELFF
19 | TRBD1 | TRBJ2-6 | few | TRBV19 | TGTGCCAGTAGTATAGCACGACAGGGCGCCCCCTCTGGGGCCAACGTCCTGACTTTC | CASSIARQGAPSGANVLTF
13 | NA | TRBJ1-2 | NA | TRBV6-5 | TGTGCCAGCAGTTACGACTCGCGGTTAGGCTACACCTTC | CASSYDSRLGYTF
16 | TRBD1 | TRBJ1-4 | NA | TRBV7-2 | TGTGCCAGCAGCTCAACCGGGACAGGGGAGAATGAAAAACTGTTTTTT | CASSSTGTGENEKLFF